A selection of T cell receptor beta chains follows, all from one sample in a study of blood T cell repertoires in COVID-19. Sequencing was performed with immunoSEQ multiplex PCR; in TCRdb, only in-frame clones are kept and a portion is missing. The sample consists of 150,000 to 200,000 clones, under 85% of them appearing once. The specimen sequenced was peripheral blood. The receptors come from a woman in her seventies with COVID-19, enrolled during active disease. The CDR3 runs from the conserved cysteine through the conserved F or W. D genes are given only for firm matches. Not all rows give a size; the values are once, few, many and, for expanded clones, a class.

>TRBV9|-|-|TRBJ2-1
TGTGCCAGCAGCGTAACGGGGGAGTCCTACAATGAGCAGTTCTTC
CASSVTGESYNEQFF
>TRBV3-1/TRBV3-2|-|TRBD1|TRBJ1-6
TGTGCCAGCAGCCAAGGGACAGGGGTTTCACCCCTCCACTTT
CASSQGTGVSPLHF
>TRBV19|-|-|TRBJ2-6
TGTGCCAGTAGTATAAAGAAAGCCCCCCGGGACAACGTCCTGACTTTC
CASSIKKAPRDNVLTF
>TRBV3-1/TRBV3-2|few|-|TRBJ1-5
TGTGCCAGCAGCCAACGGAGGGATCAGCCCCAGCATTTT
CASSQRRDQPQHF
>TRBV20-1|-|-|TRBJ2-5
TGCAGTGTTAGTGGACAGAGCTTGCGGACCCAGTACTTC
CSVSGQSLRTQYF
>TRBV19|few|-|TRBJ1-5
TGTGCCAGTAGTATACCTCCCCAGCCCCAGCATTTT
CASSIPPQPQHF
>TRBV3-1/TRBV3-2|-|-|TRBJ2-7
TGTGCCAGCAGCCAAGTCGGGGTCGGGGAGCAGTACTTC
CASSQVGVGEQYF
>TRBV5-1|-|-|TRBJ1-5
TGCGCCAGCAGCTTGTTCGAGGGCCAGCCCCAGCATTTT
CASSLFEGQPQHF
>TRBV14|few|TRBD2|TRBJ2-2
TGTGCCAGCAGCCGCCTAAGCGACCCGGGACTAGCCTTGGCCAACACCGGGGAGCTGTTTTTT
CASSRLSDPGLALANTGELFF
>TRBV6-5|few|-|TRBJ1-3
TGTGCCAGCAGCCAGGGAGGAAACACCATATATTTT
CASSQGGNTIYF
>TRBV7-9|-|-|TRBJ2-7
TGTGCCAGCAGGCCCCTTACTGCAAACTACGAGCAGTACTTC
CASRPLTANYEQYF
>TRBV7-9|-|-|TRBJ2-7
TGTGCCAGTACTAGCTACCTCTCCTACGAGCAGTACTTC
CASTSYLSYEQYF
>TRBV3-1/TRBV3-2|-|TRBD1|TRBJ1-1
TGTGCCAGCAGCCATGACAGGGTGGGGGCTTTCTTT
CASSHDRVGAFF
>TRBV4-1|-|-|TRBJ2-5
TGCGCCAGCAGCCAAGACATGGTCGAGGGCTACACCCAGTACTTC
CASSQDMVEGYTQYF
>TRBV6-5|-|TRBD1|TRBJ2-7
TGTGCCAGCAGTCTGGGACAGGCGACCTACGAGCAGTACTTC
CASSLGQATYEQYF
>TRBV7-3|-|-|TRBJ2-1
TGTGCCAGCAGCTTCTTCAGGGGATCCGGCAATGAGCAGTTCTTC
CASSFFRGSGNEQFF
>TRBV11-2|-|-|TRBJ2-1
TGTGCCAGCAGCCCCTCCCCTGAGGGACTTATACCTAATGAGCAGTTCTTC
CASSPSPEGLIPNEQFF
>TRBV2|-|-|TRBJ2-7
TGTGCCAGCAGGTCTTCGGGGTTGAACCCAAGCGAGCAGTACTTC
CASRSSGLNPSEQYF
>TRBV18|-|-|TRBJ2-3
TGTGCCAGCCCGGGCGAGGGAGATACGCAGTATTTT
CASPGEGDTQYF
>TRBV9|-|TRBD2|TRBJ2-7
TGTGCCAGCAGCGTAGCAGCGGGAGCGTACTACGAGCAGTACTTC
CASSVAAGAYYEQYF
>TRBV7-3|few|-|TRBJ2-2
TGTGCCAGCAGCTTCCCCCCCATGGGGGAGCTGTTTTTT
CASSFPPMGELFF
>TRBV18|-|-|TRBJ2-4
TGTGCCAGCTCACCAGACAGGATTGCGAACATTCAGTACTTC
CASSPDRIANIQYF
>TRBV5-1|-|-|TRBJ1-2
TGCGCCAGCGGGTCCGGGGACTATGGCTACACCTTC
CASGSGDYGYTF
>TRBV28|-|-|TRBJ2-7
TGTGCCAGCAGTGAGCTCAGGGGAGGGACCTACGAGCAGTACTTC
CASSELRGGTYEQYF
>TRBV6-1|few|TRBD1|TRBJ1-5
TGTGCCAGCAGTGATACAGGGGTTAATCAGCCCCAGCATTTT
CASSDTGVNQPQHF
>TRBV28|-|-|TRBJ2-3
TGTGCCAGCAGCGGACTGGTGAGCACAGATACGCAGTATTTT
CASSGLVSTDTQYF
>TRBV15|-|-|TRBJ1-4
TGTGCCACCAGCAGAGATATCGCCGGGAACCCAGTGGAACTGTTTTTT
CATSRDIAGNPVELFF
>TRBV7-2|-|-|TRBJ2-3
TGTGCCAGCAGCTTCTCAGTCGTGGTCGCAGATACGCAGTATTTT
CASSFSVVVADTQYF